Relative to its sample, the clone carrying this TCR beta chain is medium-sized. Its antigen is currently unknown. The study team obtained lesional scalp punch biopsies and peripheral blood from alopecia areata patients. cDNA reverse transcribed from extracted RNA served as the sequencing template. The assay was immunoSEQ multiplex PCR, and TCRdb's table has in-frame clones only and misses some. The data hold about 19,000 clones, with approximately 70% observed a single time. This record comes from a study of CD8+ T cells in alopecia areata. Overall study context: Patients received oral tofacitinib, 5 to 10 mg twice daily, for moderate-to-severe alopecia areata. Tofacitinib dosing lasted 6 to 18 months, which was then followed by 6 months off drug. Study-level results: Clonality in lesional scalp, especially alopecia totalis/universalis, exceeded that of normal scalp. Among patients, TCR sharing was less clear than in mice, a difference possibly due in part to HLA diversity in the patient population.

The CDR3 covers 14 residues. Germline-derived CDR1 and CDR2 are LGHNA and YSLEER. The V end lost 2 bases, the J end lost 4 bases, and 9 bases lay between the germline ends. The chain has TRBV4-3 and TRBJ1-5; weak D call: TRBD1 (6 bases). The TCR sequence derives from a human donor with alopecia areata. The sample consisted of skin, taken at week 0. This chain's CDR3 is CASSQSQGNQPQHF. The CDR3 nucleotides read TGCGCCAGCAGCCAAAGTCAGGGGAATCAGCCCCAGCATTTT.